This T cell receptor beta chain was sequenced during a study of T cell responses to AZD1222 COVID-19 vaccine. Study outcomes and limitations: Epitopes outside B.1.351 and B.1.1.7 mutated regions reportedly drew nearly half of spike TCRs. White British people made up most donors, females outnumbered males, and clonal diversity was possibly underestimated. Spike was spanned by vaccine-associated CD4 TCRs, with dominance at 160-218 and 743-854. Spike-specific TCR breadth and depth grew following two AZD1222 doses.

Remarks on this clone: Its antigen is still unknown.

TCRdb's copy holds only in-frame clones and misses some; the assay was immunoSEQ multiplex PCR. Altogether just under 85,000 clones are present, about 86% being singletons, with the ten largest covering roughly 7.5%. V was shortened by 4 bases and J by 3 bases, with 15 bases between the two germline ends. Germline loops: CDR1 SGHDN, CDR2 FVKESK. This CDR3 is built from 15 residues. Sequences were derived from peripheral blood, sampled on day 0 of AZD1222 vaccination. This TCR derives from an adult in good health. This chain joins TRBV14 and TRBJ1-1; D is perhaps TRBD1 (5 bases). The CDR3 is CASSPVRGGYTEAFF. CDR3 bases: TGTGCCAGCAGCCCTGTGAGGGGAGGGTACACTGAAGCTTTCTTT.